The 14 T cell receptor beta chains presented below share a single source sample, sequenced in a study of regulatory T cells in long-lasting Graves disease. TCR beta libraries were built with iRepertoire HTBI primers and Arm-PCR of CDR3 regions. Using its own MiXCR run on the multiplex PCR reads, TCRdb lists one record per CDR3 protein. The sample includes about 400,000 distinct CDR3 sequences, roughly 16% of them seen just once. Time point of the sample: newly diagnosed GD, antithyroid drugs for less than 3 months. Isolated PBMC RNA provided the starting material for the TCR library. The input for sequencing was peripheral blood mononuclear cells (PBMCs), taken at new diagnosis, from a patient treated with antithyroid drugs. These receptors were taken from a female donor with Graves disease.

This clonotype was found many times. This chain joins TRBV2 and TRBJ1-6, with a possible D match to TRBD1 (5 bases). Germline V gene data show CDR1 as SNHLY and CDR2 as FYNNEI. Trimming left V 8 bases short and J 6 bases short, with 11 bases between. There are 13 residues in the CDR3. The CDR3, as DNA: TGTGCCAGCCAGGGCAGTGTTAATTCACCCCTCCACTTT. Residues: CASQGSVNSPLHF.

This clonotype occurred many times. In DNA form, the CDR3 reads TGTGCCAGCAGTTACGCGGGACAGGGTGAAACTGAAGCTTTCTTT. Amino acid sequence: CASSYAGQGETEAFF. The chain employs TRBV6-5 and TRBJ1-1, with 9 nucleotides matching TRBD1. Germline V gene data show CDR1 as MNHEY and CDR2 as SVGAGI. The V segment lost 2 bases and the J segment 5 bases; nucleotides outside the gene matches: 6. This CDR3 has 15 residues.

The V and J genes are TRBV5-1 and TRBJ2-1; either TRBD1 or TRBD2 may supply D (5 bases each). From germline, CDR1 is SGHRS and CDR2 YFSETQ. V lost 4 bases and J 0 bases, leaving 8 bases between the germline ends. The CDR3 covers 14 residues. This CDR3 is CASSPGASYNEQFF. The CDR3 bases are TGCGCCAGCAGCCCCGGGGCCTCCTACAATGAGCAGTTCTTC.

To note about this clonotype: At one of its ends the junction is not consistent with the germline gene, which may arise from a read error. The chain combines TRBV4-2 with TRBJ1-1, with D hard to call. This CDR3 comprises 15 residues. Germline CDR1 reads LGHNA; CDR2 reads YNFKEQ. Here the CDR3 DNA reads TGTGCCAGCAGTAGTCGGGGAAGTATGAACACTGAATCTTTCTTT. Translated: CASSSRGSMNTESFF.

Details on this clonotype: This may be a read error, as it is one base from a much larger clone. For the CDR3, the DNA is TGTGCTAGTGCCCCCCCCGAGACAGGAAACCAAGAGACCCAGTACTTC. It codes for CASAPPETGNQETQYF. The V gene is TRBV12-5, the J gene TRBJ2-5; TRBD1 might be the D (6 bases). V lost 7 bases, J lost 0 bases, and 18 bases lay in between. Germline V lookup: CDR1 LGHNT, CDR2 FRNRAP. The CDR3 totals 16 residues.

Concerning this clonotype itself: A much larger clone sits a single nucleotide away, making a read error possible. The chain is built from TRBV4-1 and TRBJ1-5; D gene uncertain. The V end lost 0 bases, the J end lost 5 bases, and 17 bases lay between the germline ends. The CDR3 runs 17 residues. Per the germline V gene, CDR1 is MGHRA and CDR2 is YSYEKL. CDR3 coding DNA: TGCGCCAGCAGCCAAGATCTCGTGGGGAGTTATGATCAGCCCCAGCATTTT. It is translated as CASSQDLVGSYDQPQHF.

This clonotype was seen ten or more times. J is TRBJ2-7 and V is TRBV28, with 11 bases lining up with TRBD2. Per germline, CDR1 MDHEN and CDR2 SYDVKM. The ends lost 5 bases at V and 3 bases at J; junction bases unmatched: 9. The CDR3 extends over 16 amino acids. CDR3 DNA sequence: TGTGCCAGCAGTACCACTAGCGGGAGTCCCCTCTACGAGCAGTACTTC. Its translation: CASSTTSGSPLYEQYF.

This clonotype was counted at least ten times. This chain joins TRBV5-1 and TRBJ2-2; possible D gene TRBD2, 5 bases. This CDR3 is built from 16 residues. V lost 4 bases to trimming and J lost 4 bases, with 17 bases between them. Germline V gene data show CDR1 as SGHRS and CDR2 as YFSETQ. CDR3 nucleotide sequence: TGCGCCAGCAGCCCCGACGTCATACGGGGCACCGGGGAGCTGTTTTTT. Its translation is CASSPDVIRGTGELFF.

This clonotype was counted many times. The chain is built from TRBV20-1 and TRBJ1-2; D ambiguous. The CDR3 has 11 residues. Germline values: CDR1 DFQATT, CDR2 SNEGSKA (reference sequence). Trimming removed 3 bases from V and 7 bases from J, with 9 bases in between. CDR3 DNA: TGCAGTGCTAGCCGTACGGGTGGCTACACCTTC. Its translation is CSASRTGGYTF.

There are many counts of this clonotype. This sequence joins TRBV28 and TRBJ2-1; D possibly corresponds to TRBD1 (6 bases). The V end was cut by 3 bases, the J end by 4 bases, with 13 bases between. The germline CDR1 and CDR2 sequences are MDHEN and SYDVKM. This CDR3 comprises 15 residues. CDR3 loop: CASSFGGGQYNEQFF. CDR3 nucleotides: TGTGCCAGCAGTTTTGGGGGCGGTCAATACAATGAGCAGTTCTTC. Full variable domain (missing parts from reference TRBV28 and TRBJ2-1): DVKVTQSSRYLVKRTGEKVFLECVQDMDHENMFWYRQDPGLGLRLIYFSYDVKMKEKGDIPEGYSVSREKKERFSLILESASTNQTSMYLCASSFGGGQYNEQFFGPGTRLTVL.

The rearrangement links TRBV5-1 to TRBJ2-7, with 10 bases that match TRBD2. Germline values: CDR1 SGHRS, CDR2 YFSETQ. The CDR3 runs to 14 residues. The V segment lost 5 bases and the J segment 5 bases; nucleotides outside the gene matches: 7. The CDR3 reads CASSAGTSAHEQYF. CDR3 DNA sequence: TGCGCCAGCAGTGCGGGGACTAGCGCCCACGAGCAGTACTTC.

The sample holds many counts of this clonotype. The chain couples TRBV7-9 to TRBJ2-7; maybe TRBD1 (6 bases). The CDR3 consists of 11 residues. Trimming took 0 bases from V and 13 from J, leaving 10 bases between them. Germline assignment: CDR1 SEHNR and CDR2 FQNEAQ (reference sequence). The CDR3 loop is CASSLATGVYF. As DNA, the CDR3 is TGTGCCAGCAGCTTAGCGACAGGAGTTTACTTC.

The sample holds many counts of this clonotype. V and J are TRBV30 and TRBJ2-7, with D tentatively TRBD1 (6 bases). From germline, CDR1 is GTSNPN and CDR2 SVGIG (reference sequence). This CDR3 is 13 amino acids long. V lost 1 base to trimming and J lost 2 bases, with 9 bases between them. CDR3 DNA sequence: TGTGCCTGGAGTGAAGACAGGCCCTACGAGCAGTACTTC. It is translated as CAWSEDRPYEQYF.

This clonotype was seen at least ten times. The rearrangement joins TRBV27 to TRBJ1-1; TRBD1 is a possible D gene (5 bases). The germline CDR1 and CDR2 sequences are MNHEY and SMNVEV (reference sequence). V lost 2 bases and J lost 0, with 13 bases in between. The CDR3 totals 16 residues. The DNA of the CDR3 is TGTGCCAGCAGTTTAACCCCGCCAGGGCTGAACACTGAAGCTTTCTTT. Translated: CASSLTPPGLNTEAFF.